A single sample gave rise to the 27 T cell receptor beta chains below, sequenced in a study of cytomegalovirus exposure and HLA in healthy donors. The primer mix had 60 Vbeta and 13 Jbeta primers. The data were produced by immunoSEQ multiplex PCR, yet TCRdb's version contains in-frame clones alone and is incomplete. The sample lists 100,000 to 150,000 clones, about 83% occurring once. Material for sequencing was PBMCs. The receptors were gathered from a woman between 40 and 55 years old in good health and CMV-seropositive.

In this sample, this clone turned up once. This chain joins TRBV6-1 and TRBJ2-3, with D maybe TRBD1 (7 bases). CDR3 length: 13 amino acids. In germline, CDR1 is MNHNS, CDR2 SASEGT. V was cut by 5 bases and J by 6 bases, with 12 bases left in between. CDR3 coding DNA: TGTGCCAGCAGTCCAGGGGGGTCGGATACGCAGTATTTT. Translating it yields CASSPGGSDTQYF.

The V gene is TRBV19, the J gene TRBJ2-6; D is possibly TRBD2 (5 bases). Trimming took off 0 bases at V and 4 bases at J, with 10 bases between the two ends. This CDR3 is 16 amino acids long. In germline, CDR1 is LNHDA, CDR2 SQIVND (reference sequence). The CDR3 reads CASSIDEGSGANVLTF. DNA for the CDR3: TGTGCCAGTAGTATAGACGAGGGTTCAGGGGCCAACGTCCTGACTTTC.

This clone appeared once. The chain combines TRBV5-1 with TRBJ2-1; 16 bases map to TRBD2. The V and J ends lost 3 bases and 5 bases, in that order; junction bases with no gene match: 2. The CDR3 has 16 amino acids. CDR1 and CDR2 from the germline V gene are SGHRS and YFSETQ. The CDR3 sequence: CASSSGLAGGNNEQFF. The CDR3 DNA is TGCGCCAGCAGCTCGGGACTAGCGGGAGGGAACAATGAGCAGTTCTTC.

This chain connects TRBV15 to TRBJ2-3; 10 nucleotides agree with TRBD2. The trim removed 9 bases at V and 3 bases at J, leaving 6 bases unmatched. The CDR3 spans 14 residues. Germline assignment: CDR1 LNHNV and CDR2 YYDKDF (reference sequence). CDR3 in amino acids: CATGSGRETDTQYF. The CDR3 region has the DNA TGTGCCACAGGAAGCGGGAGGGAGACAGATACGCAGTATTTT.

The chain combines TRBV11-2 with TRBJ2-1, with 11 bases aligning to TRBD2. Germline CDR1 SGHAT, CDR2 FQNNGV. The CDR3 sequence is 14 residues long. V lost 7 bases to trimming and J lost 8 bases; unmatched junction nucleotides: 7. The CDR3 bases are TGTGCCAGCACGGGGGGACTAGCGGTTCATGAGCAGTTCTTC. It specifies CASTGGLAVHEQFF.

This clone was detected once. The rearrangement joins TRBV29-1 to TRBJ2-7; a weak D match, TRBD2 (6 bases). V was clipped by 4 bases and J by 3 bases, with 13 bases between them. Per the germline V gene, CDR1 is SQVTM and CDR2 is ANQGSEA. The CDR3 runs to 13 residues. CDR3: CSVVELAGYEQYF. The CDR3 DNA sequence: TGCAGCGTTGTGGAACTAGCCGGCTACGAGCAGTACTTC.

The gene calls are TRBV5-6 and TRBJ2-2, with 7 nucleotides matching TRBD1. Per germline, CDR1 SGHDT and CDR2 YYEEEE. J was trimmed by 4 bases and V by 3 bases; bases with no gene match: 6. This CDR3 has 15 amino acids. The CDR3 is CASSSLDRPTGELFF. The CDR3 DNA is TGTGCCAGCAGCTCCCTGGACAGGCCCACCGGGGAGCTGTTTTTT. The entire variable domain, with the rest obtained from reference TRBV5-6 and TRBJ2-2, is as follows: DAGVTQSPTHLIKTRGQQVTLRCSPKSGHDTVSWYQQALGQGPQFIFQYYEEEERQRGNFPDRFSGHQFPNYSSELNVNALLLGDSALYLCASSSLDRPTGELFFGEGSRLTVL.

The DNA of the CDR3 is TGTGCCAGTGACTCTTCGGGACATTTCACAGATACGCAGTATTTT. As protein: CASDSSGHFTDTQYF. The chain is built from TRBV9 and TRBJ2-3; the D gene is possibly TRBD1 (6 bases). Germline V lookup: CDR1 SGDLS, CDR2 YYNGEE. With 8 bases removed from V and 2 bases from J, the gap between germline ends came to 18 bases. This CDR3 region has 15 residues.

Note on this clone: The junction departs from the called germline gene at one end, perhaps through a read error. The chain uses TRBV7-9 and TRBJ2-7, with a weak D call TRBD2 (6 bases). This CDR3 is built from 14 residues. Germline V lookup: CDR1 SEHNR, CDR2 FQNEAQ (reference sequence). CDR3 in DNA: TGTTCCAGCAGCTTATTGACTAGTTCATCCGAGCAGTACTTC. Encoded protein: CSSSLLTSSSEQYF.

This chain connects TRBV19 to TRBJ2-7, with D possibly matching TRBD2 (5 bases). Trimming took off 9 bases at V and 6 bases at J, with 21 bases between the two ends. The germline V gene encodes CDR1 LNHDA and CDR2 SQIVND (reference sequence). This CDR3 comprises 14 residues. DNA of the CDR3: TGTGCCAGCCGCCGGCAGGAGCCTGGGAGCGAGCAGTACTTC. Amino acids: CASRRQEPGSEQYF.

The CDR3 DNA follows: TGTGCCAGCAGTTTGGTGAGAGGTGAAAAACTGTTTTTT. This encodes CASSLVRGEKLFF. The J gene is TRBJ1-4, the V gene TRBV27; D uncertain. The CDR3 length is 13 residues. Per germline, CDR1 MNHEY and CDR2 SMNVEV (reference sequence). Trimming took 3 bases from V and 7 from J, leaving 9 bases between them. Complete variable domain (other parts from reference TRBV27 and TRBJ1-4): EAQVTQNPRYLITVTGKKLTVTCSQNMNHEYMSWYRQDPGLGLRQIYYSMNVEVTDKGDVPEGYKVSRKEKRNFPLILESPSPNQTSLYFCASSLVRGEKLFFGSGTQLSVL.

The gene calls are TRBV11-3 and TRBJ1-4; D is unclear. The germline V and J ends were trimmed by 5 bases and 0 bases, with 19 bases remaining between them. Germline V gene sequence: CDR1 SGHNT, CDR2 YENEEA. The CDR3 contains 18 residues. The CDR3 DNA sequence: TGTGCCAGCAGCGCCCGGACGGGATTACCTTCAACTAATGAAAAACTGTTTTTT. Protein sequence: CASSARTGLPSTNEKLFF.

This chain connects TRBV21-1 to TRBJ2-5; the table's D gene call, TRBD1, was not cross checked with the DNA. TRBV21-1 is listed as a pseudogene. CDR3 length equals 19 residues. CDR3 protein: CASSKRIVSGRGLGETQYF. CDR3 sequence (DNA): TGTGCCAGCAGCAAAAGAATAGTCTCGGGCAGGGGGTTAGGAGAGACCCAGTACTTC.

The chain couples TRBV19 to TRBJ2-3, with D possibly TRBD2 on 5 matching bases. The V gene's germline CDR1 is LNHDA and CDR2 SQIVND (reference sequence). V lost 5 bases and J 4 bases, leaving 19 bases between the germline ends. The CDR3 covers 16 residues. CDR3 bases: TGTGCCAGTAGTCCACTTAGGGAGATGCCCCCAGATACGCAGTATTTT. Residues: CASSPLREMPPDTQYF.

This CDR3 reads CASSSWTAYSNQPQHF. The DNA of the CDR3 is TGTGCCAGCAGCTCCTGGACAGCTTATAGCAATCAGCCCCAGCATTTT. V usage is TRBV7-8 and J usage is TRBJ1-5, with a possible D match to TRBD1 (6 bases). Germline assignment: CDR1 SGHVS and CDR2 FQNEAQ. With 4 bases removed from V and 0 bases from J, the gap between germline ends came to 13 bases. The CDR3 contains 16 residues. Together with reference TRBV7-8 and TRBJ1-5, the CDR3 gives the full variable domain: GAGVSQSPRYKVAKRGQDVALRCDPISGHVSLFWYQQALGQGPEFLTYFQNEAQLDKSGLPSDRFFAERPEGSVSTLKIQRTQQEDSAVYLCASSSWTAYSNQPQHFGDGTRLSIL.

The chain combines TRBV27 with TRBJ2-7, with D perhaps matching TRBD2 (6 bases). Germline lookup yields CDR1 MNHEY and CDR2 SMNVEV (reference sequence). This CDR3 contains 16 residues. V lost 3 bases and J 2 bases, leaving 17 bases between the germline ends. The CDR3 is CASSLLVGRGPYEQYF. The DNA for the CDR3 is TGTGCCAGCAGTTTGCTTGTGGGGCGGGGACCCTACGAGCAGTACTTC.

The chain combines TRBV7-2 with TRBJ2-1; TRBD2 is a possible D gene (6 bases). Looked up from germline, CDR1 is SGHTA and CDR2 is FQGNSA. V was trimmed by 1 base and J by 4 bases, leaving 8 bases between them. CDR3 length: 14 residues. This CDR3 is CASSLVGGYNEQFF. The CDR3 region has the DNA TGTGCCAGCAGCTTAGTGGGAGGTTACAATGAGCAGTTCTTC. The full variable domain, its missing parts supplied by reference TRBV7-2 and TRBJ2-1, is GAGVSQSPSNKVTEKGKDVELRCDPISGHTALYWYRQSLGQGLEFLIYFQGNSAPDKSGLPSDRFSAERTGGSVSTLTIQRTQQEDSAVYLCASSLVGGYNEQFFGPGTRLTVL.

This clone was observed a handful of times. The rearrangement links TRBV5-1 to TRBJ2-7; possible D gene TRBD2, 5 bases. V lost 0 bases to trimming and J lost 5 bases, with 15 bases between them. The CDR3 is 15 residues long. Per germline, CDR1 SGHRS and CDR2 YFSETQ. Written as DNA, the CDR3 is TGCGCCAGCAGCTTGGAGAGGGTTTCCGTCCACGAGCAGTACTTC. Its translation is CASSLERVSVHEQYF.

The gene calls are TRBV6-1 and TRBJ2-7; 9 bases align to TRBD2. V gave up 5 bases and J gave up 6 bases; unmatched junction bases: 8. The CDR3 runs to 14 residues. Germline values: CDR1 MNHNS, CDR2 SASEGT. This chain's CDR3 is CASSPPGLASEQYF. CDR3 bases: TGTGCCAGCAGTCCTCCGGGACTAGCTAGCGAGCAGTACTTC.

The chain is built from TRBV15 and TRBJ2-1; D might be TRBD1 (6 bases). This CDR3 region has 13 residues. V lost 5 bases to trimming and J lost 6 bases, with 11 bases between them. Per germline, CDR1 LNHNV and CDR2 YYDKDF (reference sequence). Here the CDR3 DNA reads TGTGCCACCAGCCACGAACAGGGCAATGAGCAGTTCTTC. It specifies CATSHEQGNEQFF.

The chain recombines TRBV7-2 with TRBJ2-7, with a weak D call TRBD2 (5 bases). V shed 3 bases and J shed 2 bases, with 11 bases lying between them. The CDR3 consists of 14 residues. Germline assignment: CDR1 SGHTA and CDR2 FQGNSA. The DNA for the CDR3 is TGTGCCAGCAGCTTTAGTAGAGGGACCTACGAGCAGTACTTC. This gives the protein CASSFSRGTYEQYF.

CDR3 amino acids: CASSLQPPGTEAFF. The CDR3 bases are TGCGCCAGCAGCCTACAACCCCCGGGCACTGAAGCTTTCTTT. The chain links TRBV5-1 to TRBJ1-1; no clear D. V gave up 4 bases and J gave up 4 bases, with 14 bases separating them. The CDR3 totals 14 residues. Germline CDR1 reads SGHRS; CDR2 reads YFSETQ.

J is TRBJ1-1 and V is TRBV4-3; TRBD1 is a possible D gene (6 bases). Germline values: CDR1 LGHNA, CDR2 YSLEER. CDR3 length: 16 residues. The V gene lost 1 base and the J gene lost 5 bases, with 17 bases spanning the gap. The CDR3 DNA follows: TGCGCCAGCAGCCAAGGTTACAGGGCTGTTTTGACTGAAGCTTTCTTT. Its translation is CASSQGYRAVLTEAFF.

This clone was detected a few times. The chain joins TRBV6-4 to TRBJ2-7; 14 bases match TRBD2. V shed 2 bases and J 6 bases; nucleotides not matched to a gene: 0. Germline CDR1 reads MRHNA; CDR2 reads SNTAGT. The CDR3 is 14 residues long. CDR3 sequence: CASSDGTSGSEQYF. Written as DNA, the CDR3 is TGTGCCAGCAGTGACGGGACTAGCGGGAGCGAGCAGTACTTC.

The chain uses TRBV6-5 and TRBJ2-7; D is ambiguous. CDR1 and CDR2 (germline): MNHEY, SVGAGI. V lost 3 bases and J lost 9, with 15 bases in between. CDR3 length: 13 amino acids. As DNA, the CDR3 is TGTGCCAGCAGTTATTCCGTCTCTCGAGTGCAGTACTTC. Its protein is CASSYSVSRVQYF.

This chain uses TRBV6-1 with TRBJ2-1, with unresolved D. Deletions cut 6 bases from V and 2 bases from J, with 11 bases between. CDR1 MNHNS and CDR2 SASEGT come from the germline V gene. The length of the CDR3 is 14 residues. CDR3 sequence reads: CASRTLTPYNEQFF. CDR3 in DNA: TGTGCCAGCAGAACATTGACACCCTACAATGAGCAGTTCTTC.

This clone came up a few times. V usage is TRBV30 and J usage is TRBJ2-7; TRBD2 matches at 8 bases. Germline assignment: CDR1 GTSNPN and CDR2 SVGIG (reference sequence). Trimming took 0 bases from V and 7 from J; bases not matched to a gene: 8. The CDR3 length is 14 residues. The CDR3 DNA reads as TGTGCCTGGAGTGTGGTCAGCGGGAGTAATGAGCAGTACTTC. As protein: CAWSVVSGSNEQYF.